The 4 T cell receptor beta chains below were found in one sample sequenced in a study of post-analysis software for immune sequencing data. Findings and limits, study-wide: Several TRBV segments occurring more often in patients than controls included TRBV5-6, TRBV5-1 and TRBV20-1.

The library was made from cDNA and included unique molecular identifiers. TCRdb recomputed calls from the PCR reads with MiXCR, one row per CDR3 protein. Of 700,000 to 900,000 distinct CDR3 sequences in the sample, about 45% are singletons; the top ten hold roughly 5%. Their antigens are not known. Input material: blood. The receptor source for this set is a girl between 5 and 17 years old with multiple sclerosis.

The chain is built from TRBV15 and TRBJ1-1; D unresolved. V dropped 0 bases and J dropped 4 bases, with 18 bases sitting between them. The CDR3 is 17 amino acids. Germline values: CDR1 LNHNV, CDR2 YYDKDF (reference sequence). The CDR3: CATSRDATPWDRTEAFF. CDR3 DNA sequence: TGTGCCACCAGCAGAGATGCGACCCCGTGGGATCGCACTGAAGCTTTCTTT. Variable domain in full (rest from reference TRBV15 and TRBJ1-1): DAMVIQNPRYQVTQFGKPVTLSCSQTLNHNVMYWYQQKSSQAPKLLFHYYDKDFNNEADTPDNFQSRRPNTSFCFLDIRSPGLGDTAMYLCATSRDATPWDRTEAFFGQGTRLTVV.

The rearrangement links TRBV9 to TRBJ2-1; no firm D call. CDR1 is SGDLS and CDR2 is YYNGEE in the germline V gene. The CDR3 totals 11 residues. The ends were cut back, 3 bases at V and 7 bases at J, with 5 bases in the middle. The CDR3 region has the DNA TGTGCCAGCAGCGACCTGAATGAGCAGTTCTTC. This encodes CASSDLNEQFF. Full variable domain (rest looked up from reference TRBV9 and TRBJ2-1): DSGVTQTPKHLITATGQRVTLRCSPRSGDLSVYWYQQSLDQGLQFLIQYYNGEERAKGNILERFSAQQFPDLHSELNLSSLELGDSALYFCASSDLNEQFFGPGTRLTVL.

A few counts support this clonotype. The chain employs TRBV28 and TRBJ2-4; 10 positions agree with TRBD2. The J call is uncertain, as TRBJ2-7 better fits the DNA end. Germline CDR1 MDHEN, CDR2 SYDVKM. This CDR3 has 15 amino acids. CDR3 amino acids: CASIPWGLAGDEQYF. CDR3 in DNA: TGTGCCAGCATCCCGTGGGGGCTAGCGGGAGACGAGCAGTACTTC.

This chain links TRBV20-1 with TRBJ2-5, with 7 bases lining up with TRBD2. V shed 0 bases, J shed 2 bases, and the junction held 6 bases outside the gene matches. The CDR3 contains 15 residues. CDR1 and CDR2 (germline): DFQATT, SNEGSKA (reference sequence). The CDR3 sequence is CSARDRLAVQETQYF. CDR3 DNA: TGCAGTGCTAGAGATAGGCTAGCGGTACAAGAGACCCAGTACTTC.